The next 28 T cell receptor beta chains were all read from a single sample in a study of blood T cell dynamics during melanoma immunotherapy (TCRdb year 2020). The intended sense of this specimen's time point label: week 3, after first cycle of checkpoint inhibitor. The library was made by the immunoSEQ multiplex PCR assay. Held by TCRdb, this immuneACCESS table contains in-frame sequences only and omits some clones. Under half of the omission traces to an unresolved V gene where checked; the cause of the rest is unknown. The sample table records roughly 11,000 clones; around nine tenths of these occur just once. The ten largest clonotypes hold 24% of the sample. Sample: blood, taken from a patient treated with checkpoint blockade. These receptors all stem from a human donor with melanoma.

The CDR3 reads CASSLGASAVYGYTF. The CDR3 DNA follows: TGTGCCAGCAGCTTAGGGGCATCGGCAGTCTATGGCTACACCTTC. The J gene is TRBJ1-2, the V gene TRBV7-8; no reliable D call. The CDR3 runs 15 residues. Per germline, CDR1 SGHVS and CDR2 FQNEAQ. V lost 1 base to trimming and J lost 4 bases, with 13 bases between them.

This clone was picked up a small number of times. The chain links TRBV27 to TRBJ1-5, with 8 bases lining up with TRBD1. Trimming removed 8 bases from V and 1 base from J; junction bases left unmatched: 4. The CDR3 spans 14 residues. Per the germline V gene, CDR1 is MNHEY and CDR2 is SMNVEV (reference sequence). The CDR3 spells CASRTGLSNQPQHF. The DNA for the CDR3 is TGTGCCAGCCGGACAGGGTTGAGCAATCAGCCCCAGCATTTT.

The chain is built from TRBV5-1 and TRBJ2-5; no reliable D call. The DNA end favors TRBJ2-7, so the J call may be wrong. This CDR3 is 12 amino acids long. Per the germline V gene, CDR1 is SGHRS and CDR2 is YFSETQ. CDR3 coding DNA: TGCGCCAGCAGCTTGGGATACTACGAGCAGTACTTC. Protein sequence: CASSLGYYEQYF.

V gene TRBV7-2 combines with J gene TRBJ2-7; TRBD2 agrees at 9 bases. CDR1 is SGHTA, CDR2 FQGNSA, per germline. This CDR3 is built from 15 residues. With V trimmed by 2 bases and J by 2 bases, 4 bases remained unmatched. DNA for the CDR3: TGTGCCAGCAGCTTATGGGCGGGAGGGACCTACGAGCAGTACTTC. Protein sequence: CASSLWAGGTYEQYF.

The chain employs TRBV30 and TRBJ2-3; tentatively, D is TRBD1 (6 bases). V gave up 4 bases and J gave up 0 bases, with 8 bases separating them. This CDR3 has 13 amino acids. The germline V gene encodes CDR1 GTSNPN and CDR2 SVGIG (reference sequence). CDR3 coding DNA: TGTGCCTGGACAGGGGCCAGCACAGATACGCAGTATTTT. Translating it yields CAWTGASTDTQYF.

This sequence joins TRBV7-8 and TRBJ2-5; possibly TRBD2 for D (6 bases). The tail of the sequence fits TRBJ2-7 better, so the J call may be wrong. The germline gives CDR1 SGHVS, CDR2 FQNEAQ. CDR3 length equals 15 residues. The CDR3 nucleotides are TGTGCCAGCAGCTTAGGGCGGGATACCTCCTACGAGCAGTACTTC. This gives the protein CASSLGRDTSYEQYF.

The chain combines TRBV5-4 with TRBJ2-6, with a possible D match to TRBD1 (6 bases). Germline assignment: CDR1 SGHNT and CDR2 YYREEE (reference sequence). V lost 0 bases, J lost 2 bases, and 6 bases lay in between. The CDR3 is made up of 15 amino acids. CDR3 loop: CASSLGGPGANVLTF. The CDR3 region has the DNA TGTGCCAGCAGCTTGGGGGGGCCTGGGGCCAACGTCCTGACTTTC.

DNA of the CDR3: TGCAGTGCTAGTTCCGTGGGGCAGTTCTTC. Protein product: CSASSVGQFF. V gene TRBV20-1 combines with J gene TRBJ2-1; D is unresolved. V lost 3 bases to trimming and J lost 12 bases, with 9 bases between them. This CDR3 is built from 10 residues. Germline assignment: CDR1 DFQATT and CDR2 SNEGSKA (reference sequence).

The chain employs TRBV28 and TRBJ2-5; D remains ambiguous. The CDR3 consists of 15 residues. The V gene's germline CDR1 is MDHEN and CDR2 SYDVKM. Trimming removed 5 bases at V and 5 bases at J, with 18 bases between. The CDR3: CASSPQVSPRETQYF. For the CDR3, the DNA is TGTGCCAGCAGTCCCCAAGTGTCGCCGCGGGAGACCCAGTACTTC.

The chain employs TRBV5-1 and TRBJ2-1, with TRBD2 matching over 7 bases. This CDR3 spans 16 amino acids. Germline values: CDR1 SGHRS, CDR2 YFSETQ. V lost 4 bases and J lost 4; bases outside the gene matches: 11. The DNA of the CDR3 is TGCGCCAGCAGCCCGGGGGAAACTAGCGAGTACAATGAGCAGTTCTTC. Protein: CASSPGETSEYNEQFF.

V gene TRBV28 combines with J gene TRBJ2-1, with a weak D call TRBD2 (7 bases). V was pared by 8 bases and J by 4 bases, with 15 bases between. The length of the CDR3 is 14 residues. Germline-derived CDR1 and CDR2 are MDHEN and SYDVKM. In nucleotides, the CDR3 is TGTGCCAGCGGAGTGGGAGGGGGGTACAATGAGCAGTTCTTC. Its translation: CASGVGGGYNEQFF.

V is TRBV10-3 and J is TRBJ2-2; TRBD2 aligns across 14 bases. Germline V gene lookup returns CDR1 ENHRY and CDR2 SYGVKD. J was trimmed by 6 bases and V by 6 bases; bases with no gene match: 3. CDR3 length: 15 residues. CDR3 in amino acids: CAISGLAGGAGELFF. The CDR3, as DNA: TGTGCCATCAGCGGACTAGCGGGAGGCGCCGGGGAGCTGTTTTTT.

The chain links TRBV2 to TRBJ2-3, with 9 bases aligning to TRBD1. V gave up 4 bases and J gave up 1 base; unmatched junction bases: 3. The V gene's germline CDR1 is SNHLY and CDR2 FYNNEI. This CDR3 region has 15 residues. As DNA, the CDR3 is TGTGCCAGCAGTGGCCGGACAGGGGGCACAGATACGCAGTATTTT. Translating it yields CASSGRTGGTDTQYF.

The chain uses TRBV7-2 and TRBJ2-2; tentative D call: TRBD2 (5 bases). CDR3 length: 15 residues. The germline CDR1 and CDR2 sequences are SGHTA and FQGNSA. Trimming removed 4 bases at V and 5 bases at J, with 14 bases between. CDR3 in amino acids: CASSWAGRGTGELFF. The DNA for the CDR3 is TGTGCCAGCAGCTGGGCCGGGCGAGGGACCGGGGAGCTGTTTTTT.

The rearrangement joins TRBV11-1 to TRBJ2-7, with 8 bases lining up with TRBD2. CDR1 is SGHAT, CDR2 FQDESV, per germline (reference sequence). Germline trimming cut 2 bases from V and 3 bases from J; bases unmatched to any gene: 6. This CDR3 is built from 15 residues. In nucleotides, the CDR3 is TGTGCCAGCAGCTTAACCCCTAGCGGGCTCTACGAGCAGTACTTC. Translating it yields CASSLTPSGLYEQYF.

The rearrangement uses TRBV7-3 and TRBJ1-5; perhaps TRBD1 as D (6 bases). V was pared by 5 bases and J by 5 bases, with 10 bases between. Per germline, CDR1 SGHTA and CDR2 FQGTGA. The CDR3 extends over 13 amino acids. The CDR3 nucleotides read TGTGCCAGCAGCGCCAGGGGTGATCAGCCCCAGCATTTT. It translates to CASSARGDQPQHF.

The chain carries TRBV7-3 and TRBJ2-5, with 10 bases matching TRBD2. The DNA end is a closer match to TRBJ2-7, so the J assignment may be wrong. From germline, CDR1 is SGHTA and CDR2 FQGTGA. The CDR3 runs to 16 residues. CDR3 amino acids: CASSLGPSGSGYEQYF. CDR3 DNA sequence: TGTGCCAGCAGCTTAGGACCTAGCGGGAGTGGGTACGAGCAGTACTTC.

The chain combines TRBV21-1 with TRBJ2-3; the table's D call TRBD2 went unverified against the DNA. TRBV21-1 is a listed pseudogene. The CDR3 totals 19 residues. The DNA for the CDR3 is TGTGCCAGCAGCAAAGAAGCCCCCTTCGGCGGGAGTGGCACAGATACGCAGTATTTT. Its translation is CASSKEAPFGGSGTDTQYF.

This chain links TRBV7-6 with TRBJ2-1; TRBD2 aligns across 9 bases. Losses at the gene ends were 3 bases for V and 8 bases for J; bases not matched to a gene: 14. Germline values: CDR1 SGHVS, CDR2 FNYEAQ. This CDR3 is 17 amino acids long. The CDR3: CASSFGPLASGTYEQFF. The CDR3 nucleotides are TGTGCCAGCAGCTTTGGGCCCCTGGCTAGCGGGACGTATGAGCAGTTCTTC. Full variable domain (remainder filled in from reference TRBV7-6 and TRBJ2-1): GAGVSQSPRYKVTKRGQDVALRCDPISGHVSLYWYRQALGQGPEFLTYFNYEAQQDKSGLPNDRFSAERPEGSISTLTIQRTEQRDSAMYRCASSFGPLASGTYEQFFGPGTRLTVL.

This chain uses TRBV21-1 with TRBJ2-5; the DNA was not used to check the table's D call, TRBD1. TRBV21-1 is a listed pseudogene. The CDR3 loop spans 14 amino acids. The CDR3 nucleotides read TGTGCCAGCGTGGGCAGGGGACAAGGGGAGACCCAGTACTTC. Translation: CASVGRGQGETQYF.

V gene TRBV6-1 combines with J gene TRBJ2-7; weak D call: TRBD1 (5 bases). Trimming shortened V by 3 bases and J by 6 bases, and 9 bases separated the two germline ends. CDR3 length equals 12 residues. Germline CDR1 is MNHNS and CDR2 is SASEGT. Here the CDR3 reads CASSETVSEQYF. CDR3 nucleotides: TGTGCCAGCAGTGAGACAGTTTCCGAGCAGTACTTC.

The gene calls are TRBV10-3 and TRBJ1-5; 9 positions agree with TRBD1. V shed 1 base, J shed 8 bases, and the junction held 3 bases outside the gene matches. The germline V gene encodes CDR1 ENHRY and CDR2 SYGVKD. CDR3 length: 14 residues. In nucleotides, the CDR3 is TGTGCCATCAGTGAGTGGACAGGGGTTAAGCCCCAGCATTTT. The encoded protein is CAISEWTGVKPQHF.

The rearrangement joins TRBV19 to TRBJ2-7; TRBD1 agrees at 9 bases. The ends lost 10 bases at V and 3 bases at J; junction bases unmatched: 4. In germline, CDR1 is LNHDA, CDR2 SQIVND (reference sequence). The CDR3 has 12 amino acids. DNA for the CDR3: TGTGCCACTCGACAGGGGGACTACGAGCAGTACTTC. It yields the protein CATRQGDYEQYF.

The rearrangement uses TRBV7-9 and TRBJ2-3; D remains ambiguous. V dropped 0 bases and J dropped 0 bases, with 19 bases sitting between them. Germline loops: CDR1 SEHNR, CDR2 FQNEAQ (reference sequence). The CDR3 extends over 19 amino acids. The CDR3 nucleotides are TGTGCCAGCAGCTTAGCGGGGTGGACGACCAGCTCTAGCACAGATACGCAGTATTTT. Translation: CASSLAGWTTSSSTDTQYF.

The chain has TRBV10-3 and TRBJ2-3; D is perhaps TRBD1 or TRBD2 (5 bases each). Germline V gene sequence: CDR1 ENHRY, CDR2 SYGVKD. The CDR3 has 17 amino acids. V was trimmed by 6 bases and J by 1 base, leaving 20 bases between them. The CDR3 bases are TGTGCCATCAGCCCCCACGGGACCGGAAGGCGCACAGATACGCAGTATTTT. Amino acid sequence: CAISPHGTGRRTDTQYF.

This chain uses TRBV30 with TRBJ1-2; 9 nucleotides line up with TRBD1. With 5 bases clipped from V and 8 bases from J, the junction kept 9 bases outside the gene matches. The CDR3 has 13 residues. Germline CDR1 GTSNPN, CDR2 SVGIG (reference sequence). DNA of the CDR3: TGTGCCTGGGGGCCCAGACAGGGGGGCGGCTACACCTTC. Translating it yields CAWGPRQGGGYTF.

The gene calls are TRBV2 and TRBJ2-7, with D tentatively TRBD2 (7 bases). The germline V and J ends were trimmed by 2 bases and 7 bases, with 15 bases remaining between them. The germline V gene has CDR1 SNHLY and CDR2 FYNNEI. The CDR3 loop spans 14 amino acids. The CDR3 spells CASSEWGARGEQYF. CDR3 nucleotides: TGTGCCAGCAGTGAATGGGGGGCGCGGGGGGAGCAGTACTTC.

Here the CDR3 DNA reads TGTGCCAGCGCCCCCGGGCTTTTCACTGAAGCTTTCTTT. It is translated as CASAPGLFTEAFF. This chain links TRBV2 with TRBJ1-1; D is uncertain. V dropped 8 bases and J dropped 4 bases, with 14 bases sitting between them. In germline, CDR1 is SNHLY, CDR2 FYNNEI. This CDR3 region has 13 residues.